The 29 T cell receptor beta chains below come from one sample, sequenced in a study of human T cells and chemical hapten exposure. The time point denotes: patch test 2, 6 weeks after DPC sensitization. The treatment denotes: therapeutic diphenylcyclopropenone sensitization with weekly scalp DPC. MiXCR, applied by TCRdb to the RACE reads, yields one record per CDR3 protein. The sample has around 75,000 distinct CDR3 sequences; 10% are singletons. The sequencing used whole blood, collected in connection with sensitization to the hapten diphenylcyclopropenone (DPC). Every receptor here comes from a woman aged 45-65 years with alopecia areata. Some clones in this sample may be carry-over from other donors' samples.

CDR3 sequence reads: CASSSDRGNEQFF. The CDR3 DNA is TGTGCCAGCAGTTCGGACAGGGGCAATGAGCAGTTCTTC. The rearrangement joins TRBV27 to TRBJ2-1; TRBD1 matches 9 bases. J gave up 6 bases and V 4 bases, and 1 base lay outside the gene matches. Germline V lookup: CDR1 MNHEY, CDR2 SMNVEV (reference sequence). The CDR3 runs 13 residues.

J is TRBJ2-1 and V is TRBV20-1; 11 nucleotides agree with TRBD2. The CDR3 length is 14 residues. V dropped 1 base and J dropped 7; count of bases not matched to a gene: 3. The germline V gene encodes CDR1 DFQATT and CDR2 SNEGSKA (reference sequence). CDR3 residues: CSARALAGANEQFF. In DNA, the CDR3 is TGCAGTGCTAGAGCACTAGCGGGAGCGAATGAGCAGTTCTTC.

V usage is TRBV5-5 and J usage is TRBJ2-3, with D hard to call. Germline CDR1 SGHKS, CDR2 YYEKEE (reference sequence). CDR3 length equals 14 residues. Trimming cost V 4 bases and J 1 base, with 10 bases left between them. The CDR3 sequence is CASSLGPGTDTQYF. CDR3 bases: TGTGCCAGCAGCCTAGGGCCGGGCACAGATACGCAGTATTTT.

There are many counts of this clonotype. The chain employs TRBV15 and TRBJ2-5; TRBD1 matches 7 bases. From germline, CDR1 is LNHNV and CDR2 YYDKDF (reference sequence). This CDR3 contains 15 residues. Germline trimming cut 8 bases from V and 2 bases from J; bases unmatched to any gene: 11. The CDR3 reads CATGNPGQRQETQYF. In nucleotides, the CDR3 is TGTGCCACCGGGAACCCGGGACAGCGTCAAGAGACCCAGTACTTC.

Written as DNA, the CDR3 is TGTGCCAGCAGCCACCGGGGGGGCGTCGGTGGAAACACCATATATTTT. It specifies CASSHRGGVGGNTIYF. This sequence joins TRBV2 and TRBJ1-3; TRBD1 might be the D (6 bases). Trimming cost V 6 bases and J 3 bases, with 18 bases left between them. The germline CDR1 and CDR2 sequences are SNHLY and FYNNEI. CDR3 size: 16 residues.

The table lists this clonotype with many counts. The CDR3, as DNA: TGTGCCAGCAGCTTAGGTGCGGGAGGGGGCACAGATACGCAGTATTTT. Its translation: CASSLGAGGGTDTQYF. V is TRBV7-8 and J is TRBJ2-3; 9 positions match TRBD2. Germline trimming cut 1 base from V and 1 base from J; bases unmatched to any gene: 3. The germline CDR1 and CDR2 sequences are SGHVS and FQNEAQ. This CDR3 has 16 amino acids. The entire variable domain, with the rest obtained from reference TRBV7-8 and TRBJ2-3, is as follows: GAGVSQSPRYKVAKRGQDVALRCDPISGHVSLFWYQQALGQGPEFLTYFQNEAQLDKSGLPSDRFFAERPEGSVSTLKIQRTQQEDSAVYLCASSLGAGGGTDTQYFGPGTRLTVL.

This clonotype has a handful of counts. The chain is built from TRBV10-3 and TRBJ1-2; a weak D match, TRBD1 (5 bases). The CDR3 loop spans 13 amino acids. Trimming removed 7 bases from V and 8 bases from J, with 17 bases in between. Germline CDR1 is ENHRY and CDR2 is SYGVKD. CDR3 loop: CAITRDRSEGYTF. The CDR3 region has the DNA TGTGCCATCACCAGGGATAGATCGGAGGGCTACACCTTC.

This clonotype was observed a handful of times. The chain links TRBV2 to TRBJ2-3, with D possibly matching TRBD2 (6 bases). Germline V gene lookup returns CDR1 SNHLY and CDR2 FYNNEI. This CDR3 region has 17 residues. V dropped 2 bases and J dropped 4 bases, with 19 bases sitting between them. DNA of the CDR3: TGTGCCAGCAGTGAATACGGGAGCGGCGCATGGGCAGATACGCAGTATTTT. This codes for CASSEYGSGAWADTQYF.

Note on this clonotype: The conserved closing phenylalanine or tryptophan is absent in this CDR3, likely reflecting a read error. This sequence joins TRBV12-3 or TRBV12-4 and TRBJ2-1; TRBD2 agrees at 12 bases. This CDR3 is 16 amino acids long. After removal of 6 bases from V and 2 bases from J, the junction contained 5 bases not matched to a gene. The CDR3 DNA sequence: TGTGCCAGCAGGATCTCTAGCGGGAGGGCCTACAATGAGCAGTTCTAC. Translation gives CASRISSGRAYNEQFY.

The CDR3 sequence is CASSPLYWTGISYGYTF. The DNA for the CDR3 is TGTGCCAGCAGCCCCCTTTATTGGACAGGGATTTCCTATGGCTACACCTTC. The genes are TRBV11-2 and TRBJ1-2; TRBD1 matches at 8 bases. The germline gives CDR1 SGHAT, CDR2 FQNNGV. The CDR3 spans 17 residues. The trim removed 5 bases at V and 4 bases at J, leaving 15 bases unmatched.

In nucleotides, the CDR3 is TGCGCCAGCAGCGTACGAAGCGGGAGGACCACCGGGGAGCTGTTTTTT. Amino acids: CASSVRSGRTTGELFF. This chain joins TRBV5-1 and TRBJ2-2, with 9 bases matching TRBD2. Germline V gives CDR1 SGHRS, CDR2 YFSETQ. CDR3 length: 16 residues. The trim removed 4 bases at V and 4 bases at J, leaving 8 bases unmatched.

Ten or more counts support this clonotype. This chain joins TRBV12-3 or TRBV12-4 and TRBJ2-6; no reliable D call. The ends were cut back, 7 bases at V and 6 bases at J, with 16 bases in the middle. This CDR3 spans 15 amino acids. CDR3 DNA sequence: TGTGCCAGCACTCTAACAAGTTTCAAGGCCAACGTCCTGACTTTC. Translated, it gives CASTLTSFKANVLTF.

This clonotype was counted many times. V and J are TRBV7-9 and TRBJ2-2, with D uncertain. V gave up 5 bases and J gave up 8 bases, with 6 bases separating them. Germline-derived CDR1 and CDR2 are SEHNR and FQNEAQ (reference sequence). The CDR3 runs 11 residues. Written as DNA, the CDR3 is TGTGCCAGCAGCCCCACAGGGGAGCTGTTTTTT. It specifies CASSPTGELFF.

This clonotype was counted many times. The gene calls are TRBV20-1 and TRBJ1-1, with D unclear. With 0 bases removed from V and 1 base from J, the gap between germline ends came to 9 bases. CDR1 and CDR2 from the germline V gene are DFQATT and SNEGSKA (reference sequence). The CDR3 loop spans 14 amino acids. In DNA, the CDR3 is TGCAGTGCTAGAGAGGCCCGGGGGAACACTGAAGCTTTCTTT. It specifies CSAREARGNTEAFF.

This clonotype was counted only a few times. This rearrangement joins TRBV29-1 to TRBJ2-1; a weak D match, TRBD2 (5 bases). V was clipped by 4 bases and J by 4 bases, with 8 bases between them. The CDR3 runs to 12 residues. Germline lookup yields CDR1 SQVTM and CDR2 ANQGSEA. CDR3 amino acids: CSVVRTYNEQFF. The CDR3 bases are TGCAGCGTTGTTAGGACTTACAATGAGCAGTTCTTC.

This clonotype was counted ten times or more. The V and J genes are TRBV20-1 and TRBJ2-2; 7 nucleotides line up with TRBD2. CDR3 length equals 14 residues. Unmatched junction bases numbered 8, after V lost 6 bases and J lost 4 bases. Germline loops: CDR1 DFQATT, CDR2 SNEGSKA (reference sequence). In DNA, the CDR3 is TGCAGTGCCGGCCCCCGGGAGGTCACCGGGGAGCTGTTTTTT. Encoded protein: CSAGPREVTGELFF.

Only a few counts were recorded for this clonotype. This chain joins TRBV20-1 and TRBJ2-7; D gene uncertain. V was clipped by 6 bases and J by 2 bases, with 14 bases between them. Germline CDR1 is DFQATT and CDR2 is SNEGSKA (reference sequence). There are 13 residues in the CDR3. Here the CDR3 reads CSAPRPATYEQYF. The CDR3 DNA reads as TGCAGTGCCCCCCGGCCCGCGACCTACGAGCAGTACTTC.

This clonotype was observed a handful of times. The chain uses TRBV18 and TRBJ2-5; D gene ambiguous. This CDR3 contains 13 residues. Trimming left V 3 bases short and J 7 bases short, with 12 bases between. Looked up from germline, CDR1 is KGHSH and CDR2 is LQKENI. This chain's CDR3 is CASSPTDVVTQYF. The CDR3 coding sequence is TGTGCCAGCTCACCCACCGACGTTGTGACCCAGTACTTC.

This clonotype has more than one count but fewer than ten. The chain combines TRBV24-1 with TRBJ1-5; no reliable D call. V lost 6 bases and J 2 bases, leaving 10 bases between the germline ends. Germline CDR1 is KGHDR and CDR2 is SFDVKD. The CDR3 sequence is 14 residues long. The CDR3 nucleotides read TGTGCCACCAGTCTGAGCGGCGGCAATCAGCCCCAGCATTTT. It codes for CATSLSGGNQPQHF.

This clonotype was recorded at least ten times. The J gene is TRBJ2-7, the V gene TRBV5-1, with TRBD1 matching 7 bases. Germline trimming cut 4 bases from V and 3 bases from J; bases unmatched to any gene: 1. This CDR3 is 12 amino acids long. The germline gives CDR1 SGHRS, CDR2 YFSETQ. CDR3 sequence (DNA): TGCGCCAGCAGCGGGGACAGCTACGAGCAGTACTTC. Encoded protein: CASSGDSYEQYF.

This clonotype was found a few times. V usage is TRBV7-2 and J usage is TRBJ1-6; TRBD1 aligns across 7 bases. Germline V gene lookup returns CDR1 SGHTA and CDR2 FQGNSA. Germline trimming cut 7 bases from V and 7 bases from J; bases unmatched to any gene: 13. The CDR3 loop spans 16 amino acids. The CDR3 protein is CASNLPTGIGNSPLHF. The CDR3 bases are TGTGCCAGCAACCTGCCGACAGGGATAGGGAATTCACCCCTCCACTTT.

This clonotype was picked up many times. V gene TRBV20-1 combines with J gene TRBJ2-7; 7 bases match TRBD2. Germline trimming cut 3 bases from V and 5 bases from J; bases unmatched to any gene: 7. Germline V lookup: CDR1 DFQATT, CDR2 SNEGSKA (reference sequence). The length of the CDR3 is 13 residues. The CDR3 bases are TGCAGTGCTAGCGGACTAGTCGGGAACGAGCAGTACTTC. The encoded protein is CSASGLVGNEQYF.

This clonotype has just a few counts. The V call is TRBV19, the J call TRBJ2-2, with TRBD2 matching 7 bases. The ends lost 11 bases at V and 3 bases at J; junction bases unmatched: 12. CDR3 length equals 15 residues. Germline V gene lookup returns CDR1 LNHDA and CDR2 SQIVND (reference sequence). The DNA for the CDR3 is TGTGCCTCAACAACGGCGGGAGAATACACCGGGGAGCTGTTTTTT. This gives the protein CASTTAGEYTGELFF.

The table lists this clonotype with a few counts. The rearrangement uses TRBV20-1 and TRBJ1-5, with 7 positions matching TRBD1. V dropped 6 bases and J dropped 5; count of bases not matched to a gene: 4. Looked up from germline, CDR1 is DFQATT and CDR2 is SNEGSKA (reference sequence). This CDR3 contains 12 residues. CDR3: CSAGGRYQPQHF. Here the CDR3 DNA reads TGCAGTGCAGGGGGCCGGTATCAGCCCCAGCATTTT.

This clonotype showed up many times. The chain is built from TRBV12-3 or TRBV12-4 and TRBJ1-5, with D possibly TRBD1 on 6 matching bases. The CDR3 has 16 amino acids. V was trimmed by 5 bases and J by 6 bases, leaving 20 bases between them. The CDR3 reads CASSPAHTTGTQPQHF. The CDR3 region has the DNA TGTGCCAGCAGTCCGGCCCATACAACAGGGACTCAGCCCCAGCATTTT.

This clonotype was detected ten times or more. The chain couples TRBV7-2 to TRBJ2-1, with D possibly being TRBD2 (6 bases). V lost 5 bases to trimming and J lost 6 bases, with 17 bases between them. The CDR3 runs to 15 residues. From germline, CDR1 is SGHTA and CDR2 FQGNSA. The CDR3 loop is CASSLSPGVPNEQFF. CDR3 nucleotides: TGTGCCAGCAGCCTAAGTCCGGGAGTCCCCAATGAGCAGTTCTTC.

This clonotype was detected ten times or more. The chain joins TRBV29-1 to TRBJ2-3; 8 bases map to TRBD2. CDR1 is SQVTM and CDR2 is ANQGSEA in the germline V gene. Trimming removed 7 bases from V and 0 bases from J; junction bases left unmatched: 3. This CDR3 has 13 amino acids. The CDR3 region has the DNA TGCAGCGCGGGAGGGTCTAGCACAGATACGCAGTATTTT. It yields the protein CSAGGSSTDTQYF.

This clonotype was recorded many times. The J gene is TRBJ1-4, the V gene TRBV15; D gene uncertain. Germline CDR1 and CDR2: LNHNV and YYDKDF (reference sequence). V was cut by 4 bases and J by 5 bases, with 2 bases left in between. The CDR3 extends over 11 amino acids. The CDR3 sequence is CATSINEKLFF. The CDR3 nucleotides read TGTGCCACCAGCATAAATGAAAAACTGTTTTTT.

By sample fraction, this clonotype is medium-sized. CDR3 amino acids: CSARGAVGYNEQFF. DNA of the CDR3: TGCAGTGCTAGAGGAGCGGTAGGCTACAATGAGCAGTTCTTC. The rearrangement links TRBV20-1 to TRBJ2-1; a weak D match, TRBD2 (5 bases). The CDR3 runs to 14 residues. Germline lookup yields CDR1 DFQATT and CDR2 SNEGSKA (reference sequence). V lost 1 base to trimming and J lost 3 bases, with 10 bases between them.